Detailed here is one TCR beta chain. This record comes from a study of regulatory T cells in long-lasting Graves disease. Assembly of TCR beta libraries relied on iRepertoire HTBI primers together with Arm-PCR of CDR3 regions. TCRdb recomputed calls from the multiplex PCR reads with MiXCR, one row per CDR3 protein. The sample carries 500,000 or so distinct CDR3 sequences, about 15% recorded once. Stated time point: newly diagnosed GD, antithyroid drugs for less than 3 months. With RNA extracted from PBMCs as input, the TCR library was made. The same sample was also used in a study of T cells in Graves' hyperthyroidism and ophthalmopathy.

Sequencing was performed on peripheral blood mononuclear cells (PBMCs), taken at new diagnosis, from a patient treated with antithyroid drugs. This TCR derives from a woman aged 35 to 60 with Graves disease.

The CDR3 spells CASSPRLTSGVPVYNEQFF. The CDR3 coding sequence is TGTGCCAGCAGTCCACGACTGACTAGCGGGGTCCCGGTTTACAATGAGCAGTTCTTC. This chain uses TRBV12-3 or TRBV12-4 with TRBJ2-1, with TRBD2 matching over 11 bases. Trimming took 5 bases from V and 4 from J; bases not matched to a gene: 16. The CDR3 loop spans 19 amino acids.